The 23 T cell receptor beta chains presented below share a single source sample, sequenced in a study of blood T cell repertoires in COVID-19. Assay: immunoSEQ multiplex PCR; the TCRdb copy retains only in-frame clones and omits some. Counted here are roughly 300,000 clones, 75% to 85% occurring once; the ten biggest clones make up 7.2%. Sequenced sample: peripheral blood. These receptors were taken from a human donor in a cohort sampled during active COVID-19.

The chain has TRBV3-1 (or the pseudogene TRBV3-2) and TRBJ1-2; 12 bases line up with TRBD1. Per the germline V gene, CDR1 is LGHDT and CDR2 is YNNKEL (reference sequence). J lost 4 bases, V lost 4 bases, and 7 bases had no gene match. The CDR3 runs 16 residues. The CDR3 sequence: CASSPGTGGYIYGYTF. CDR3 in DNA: TGTGCCAGCAGCCCCGGGACAGGGGGCTACATCTATGGCTACACCTTC.

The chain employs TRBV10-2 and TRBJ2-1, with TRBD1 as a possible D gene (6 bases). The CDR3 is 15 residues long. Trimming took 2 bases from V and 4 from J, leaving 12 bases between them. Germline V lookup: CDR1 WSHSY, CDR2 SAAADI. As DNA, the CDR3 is TGCGCCAGCAGTGAGGGGGACACAAGATACAATGAGCAGTTCTTC. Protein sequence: CASSEGDTRYNEQFF.

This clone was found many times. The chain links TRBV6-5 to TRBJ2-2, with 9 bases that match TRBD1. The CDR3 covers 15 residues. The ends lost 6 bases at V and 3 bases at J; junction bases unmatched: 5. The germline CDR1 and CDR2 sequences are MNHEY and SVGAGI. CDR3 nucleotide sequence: TGTGCCAGCAGGGTCACAGGGGGCGACACCGGGGAGCTGTTTTTT. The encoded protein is CASRVTGGDTGELFF.

DNA for the CDR3: TGTGCCTGGAGCGATAGGACAGGAGCCTACGAGCAGTACTTC. Protein: CAWSDRTGAYEQYF. The V gene is TRBV30, the J gene TRBJ2-7, with 7 positions matching TRBD1. CDR3 length equals 14 residues. Germline CDR1 reads GTSNPN; CDR2 reads SVGIG (reference sequence). The trim removed 3 bases at V and 2 bases at J, leaving 7 bases unmatched.

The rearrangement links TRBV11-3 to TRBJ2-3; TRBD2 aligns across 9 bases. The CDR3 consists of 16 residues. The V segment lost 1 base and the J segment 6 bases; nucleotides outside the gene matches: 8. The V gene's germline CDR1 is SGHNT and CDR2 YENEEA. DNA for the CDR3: TGTGCCAGCAGCTTAGGATTCGCGGGGGGGACCGATACGCAGTATTTT. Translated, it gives CASSLGFAGGTDTQYF.

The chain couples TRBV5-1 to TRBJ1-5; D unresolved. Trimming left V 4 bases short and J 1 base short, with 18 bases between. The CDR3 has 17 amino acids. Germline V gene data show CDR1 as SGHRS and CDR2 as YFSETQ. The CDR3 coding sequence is TGCGCCAGCAGCCCCTCGTACATAACTACGAGCAATCAGCCCCAGCATTTT. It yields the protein CASSPSYITTSNQPQHF.

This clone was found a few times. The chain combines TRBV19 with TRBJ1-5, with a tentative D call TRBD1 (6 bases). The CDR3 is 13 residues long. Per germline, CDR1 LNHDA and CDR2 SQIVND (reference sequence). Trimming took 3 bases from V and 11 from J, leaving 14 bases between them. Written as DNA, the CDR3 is TGTGCCAGTAGTATGAAGGGGGAGAGGTCCCAGCATTTT. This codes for CASSMKGERSQHF.

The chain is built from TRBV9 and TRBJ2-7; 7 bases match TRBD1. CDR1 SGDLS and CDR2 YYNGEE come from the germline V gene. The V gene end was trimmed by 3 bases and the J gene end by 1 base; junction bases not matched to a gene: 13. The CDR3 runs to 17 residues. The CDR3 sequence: CASSESARRDRSYEQYF. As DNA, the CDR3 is TGTGCCAGCAGCGAATCCGCTCGCCGGGACAGATCCTACGAGCAGTACTTC.

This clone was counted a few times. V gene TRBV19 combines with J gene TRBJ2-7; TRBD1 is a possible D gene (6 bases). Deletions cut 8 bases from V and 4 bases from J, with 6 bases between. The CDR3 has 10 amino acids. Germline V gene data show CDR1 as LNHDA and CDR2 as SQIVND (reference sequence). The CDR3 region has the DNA TGTGCCAGTGGACAGTACGAGCAGTACTTC. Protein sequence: CASGQYEQYF.

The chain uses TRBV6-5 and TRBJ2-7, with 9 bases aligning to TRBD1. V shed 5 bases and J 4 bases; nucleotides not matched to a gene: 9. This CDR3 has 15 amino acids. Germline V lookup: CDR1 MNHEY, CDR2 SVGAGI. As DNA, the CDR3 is TGTGCCAGCAGTAAAACAGGGGGCAAACGTTACGAGCAGTACTTC. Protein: CASSKTGGKRYEQYF.

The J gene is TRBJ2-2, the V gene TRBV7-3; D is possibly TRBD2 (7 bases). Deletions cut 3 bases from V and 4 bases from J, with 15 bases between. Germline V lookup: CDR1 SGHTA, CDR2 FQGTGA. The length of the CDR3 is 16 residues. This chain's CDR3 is CASSFPKGGTTGELFF. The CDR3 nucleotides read TGTGCCAGCAGCTTCCCAAAGGGGGGGACCACCGGGGAGCTGTTTTTT.

CDR3 DNA sequence: TGTGCCAGCAGCTTAACAGCTAATAATGAGCAGTTCTTC. This encodes CASSLTANNEQFF. This sequence joins TRBV11-3 and TRBJ2-1; D is uncertain. CDR1 and CDR2 (germline): SGHNT, YENEEA. This CDR3 is built from 13 residues. V was cut by 2 bases and J by 7 bases, with 9 bases left in between.

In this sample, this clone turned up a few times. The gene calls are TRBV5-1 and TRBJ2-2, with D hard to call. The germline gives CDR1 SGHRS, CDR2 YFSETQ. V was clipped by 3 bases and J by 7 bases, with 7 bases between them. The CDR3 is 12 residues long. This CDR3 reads CASSSGLGELFF. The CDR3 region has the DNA TGCGCCAGCAGCTCGGGTCTCGGGGAGCTGTTTTTT.

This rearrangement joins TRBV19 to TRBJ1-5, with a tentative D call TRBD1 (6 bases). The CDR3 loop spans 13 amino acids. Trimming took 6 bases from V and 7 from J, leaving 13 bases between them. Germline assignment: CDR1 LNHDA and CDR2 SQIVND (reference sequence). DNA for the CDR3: TGTGCCAGTAGCAAGACAGGTTTCCAGCCCCAGCATTTT. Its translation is CASSKTGFQPQHF.

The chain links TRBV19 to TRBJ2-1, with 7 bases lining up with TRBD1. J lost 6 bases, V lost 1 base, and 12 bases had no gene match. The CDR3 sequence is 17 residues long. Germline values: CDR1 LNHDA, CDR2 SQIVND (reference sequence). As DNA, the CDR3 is TGTGCCAGTAGTATAGGGCCAGGGGGTACGAGGCGCAATGAGCAGTTCTTC. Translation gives CASSIGPGGTRRNEQFF.

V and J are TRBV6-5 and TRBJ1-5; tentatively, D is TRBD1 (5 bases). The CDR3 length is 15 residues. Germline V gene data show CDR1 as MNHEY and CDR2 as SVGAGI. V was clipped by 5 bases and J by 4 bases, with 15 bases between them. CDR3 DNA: TGTGCCAGCAGTCCGTGGACACCCACTAATCAGCCCCAGCATTTT. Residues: CASSPWTPTNQPQHF.

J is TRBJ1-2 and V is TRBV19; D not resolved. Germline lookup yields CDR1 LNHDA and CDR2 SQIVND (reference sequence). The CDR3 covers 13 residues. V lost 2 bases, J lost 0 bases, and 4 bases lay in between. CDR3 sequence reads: CASSIPPNYGYTF. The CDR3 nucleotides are TGTGCCAGTAGTATACCTCCTAACTATGGCTACACCTTC.

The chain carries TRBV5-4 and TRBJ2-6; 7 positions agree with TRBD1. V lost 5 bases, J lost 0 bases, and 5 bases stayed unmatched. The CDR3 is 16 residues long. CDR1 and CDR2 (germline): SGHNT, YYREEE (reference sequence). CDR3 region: CASSSGQFSGANVLTF. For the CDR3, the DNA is TGTGCCAGCAGTTCGGGACAGTTCTCTGGGGCCAACGTCCTGACTTTC.

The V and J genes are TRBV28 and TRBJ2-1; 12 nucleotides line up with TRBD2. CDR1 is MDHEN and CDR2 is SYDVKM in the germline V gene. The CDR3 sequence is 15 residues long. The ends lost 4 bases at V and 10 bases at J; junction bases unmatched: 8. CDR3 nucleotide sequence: TGTGCCAGCAGTTCGACTAGCGGGGGTTTCCTAGAGCAGTTCTTC. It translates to CASSSTSGGFLEQFF.

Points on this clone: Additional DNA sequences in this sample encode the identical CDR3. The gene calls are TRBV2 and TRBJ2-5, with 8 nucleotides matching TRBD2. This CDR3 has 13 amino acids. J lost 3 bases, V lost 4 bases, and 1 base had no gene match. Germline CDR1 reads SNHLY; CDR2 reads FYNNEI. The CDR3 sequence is CASSGTSKETQYF. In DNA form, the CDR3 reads TGTGCCAGCAGTGGGACTAGCAAAGAGACCCAGTACTTC.

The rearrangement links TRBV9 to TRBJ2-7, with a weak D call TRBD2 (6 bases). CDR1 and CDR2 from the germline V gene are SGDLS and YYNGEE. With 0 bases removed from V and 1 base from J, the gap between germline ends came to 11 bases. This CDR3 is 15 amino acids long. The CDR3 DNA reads TGTGCCAGCAGCGTAGGGAGGGGCCGGTCCTACGAGCAGTACTTC. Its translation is CASSVGRGRSYEQYF.

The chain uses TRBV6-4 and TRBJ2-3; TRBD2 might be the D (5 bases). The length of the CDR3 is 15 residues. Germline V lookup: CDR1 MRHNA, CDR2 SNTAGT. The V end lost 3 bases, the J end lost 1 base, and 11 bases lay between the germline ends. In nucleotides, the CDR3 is TGTGCCAGCAGTGATCGAGGAGGTGGCACAGATACGCAGTATTTT. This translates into CASSDRGGGTDTQYF.

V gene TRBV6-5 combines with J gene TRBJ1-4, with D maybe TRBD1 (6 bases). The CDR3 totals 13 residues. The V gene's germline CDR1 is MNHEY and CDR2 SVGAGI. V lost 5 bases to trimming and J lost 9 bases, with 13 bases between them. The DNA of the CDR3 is TGTGCCAGCAGTCCGTTACAGGGAAAAAAACTGTTTTTT. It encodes CASSPLQGKKLFF.